The TCR beta chain described here comes from a study of T-cell memory formation after mild COVID-19. Across the whole study: TCR clusters mostly belonged to single donors.

In this sample, this clonotype turned up many times. Its cognate antigen is unknown. TCRdb reprocessed the 5' RACE reads with MiXCR, giving one entry per CDR3 protein. Among around 150,000 distinct CDR3 sequences, about 14% were seen once, and the ten largest hold 11% to 15%. Germline V lookup: CDR1 KGHDR, CDR2 SFDVKD. V gave up 1 base and J gave up 4 bases, with 4 bases separating them. This CDR3 contains 13 residues. Study conclusions and caveats: Memory from before infection featured some responding clones, which suggests cross-reactive memory joined. Contracting clones from day 15 to 85 had balanced CD4/CD8; later expanders favoured CD4+. For second-wave clones that peaked at day 37, SARS-CoV-2 specificity went unverified.

The rearrangement uses TRBV24-1 and TRBJ1-5; D is undetermined. The sequenced material came from PBMCs or a T cell subset sorted from them (not recorded which). This TCR derives from an adult woman who had mild COVID-19 (a few samples of this study predate the infection). Cell type and time point are not known. The CDR3 here is CATSDFTNQPQHF. CDR3 in DNA: TGTGCCACCAGTGATTTCACGAATCAGCCCCAGCATTTT.